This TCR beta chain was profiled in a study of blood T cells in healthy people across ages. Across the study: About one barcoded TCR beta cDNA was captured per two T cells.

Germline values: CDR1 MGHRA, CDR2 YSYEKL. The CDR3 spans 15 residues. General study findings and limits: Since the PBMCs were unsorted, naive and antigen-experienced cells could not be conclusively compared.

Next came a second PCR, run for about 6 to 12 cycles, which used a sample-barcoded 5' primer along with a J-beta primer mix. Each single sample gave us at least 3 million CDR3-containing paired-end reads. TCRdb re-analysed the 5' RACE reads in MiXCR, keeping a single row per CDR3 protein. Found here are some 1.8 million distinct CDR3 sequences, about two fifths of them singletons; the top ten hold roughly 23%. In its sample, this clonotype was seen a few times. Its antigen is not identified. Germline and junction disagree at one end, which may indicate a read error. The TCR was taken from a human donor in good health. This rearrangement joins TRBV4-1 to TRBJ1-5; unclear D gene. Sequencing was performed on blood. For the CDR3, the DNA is TGTGCCAGCAGCCAAGATCGTCGGGGTAACCAGCCCCAGCATTTT. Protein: CASSQDRRGNQPQHF.